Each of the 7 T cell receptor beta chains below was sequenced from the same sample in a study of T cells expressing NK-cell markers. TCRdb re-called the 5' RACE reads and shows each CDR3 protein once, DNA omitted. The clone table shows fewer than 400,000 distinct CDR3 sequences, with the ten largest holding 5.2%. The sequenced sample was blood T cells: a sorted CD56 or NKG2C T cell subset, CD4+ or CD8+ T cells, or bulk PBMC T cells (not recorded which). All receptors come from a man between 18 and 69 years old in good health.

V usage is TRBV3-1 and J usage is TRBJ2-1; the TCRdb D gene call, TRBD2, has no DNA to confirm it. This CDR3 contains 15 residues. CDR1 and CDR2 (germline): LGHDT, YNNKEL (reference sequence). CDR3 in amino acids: CASSQDRASVNQQFF.

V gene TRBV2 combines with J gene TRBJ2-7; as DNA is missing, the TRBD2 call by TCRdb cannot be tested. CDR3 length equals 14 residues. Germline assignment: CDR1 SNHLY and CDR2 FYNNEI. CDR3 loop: CASSGTSSRGEQYF.

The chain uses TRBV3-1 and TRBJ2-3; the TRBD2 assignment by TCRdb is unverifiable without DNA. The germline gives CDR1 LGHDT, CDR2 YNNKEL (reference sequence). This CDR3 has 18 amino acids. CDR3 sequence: CASSQDFTSGGARDTQYF.

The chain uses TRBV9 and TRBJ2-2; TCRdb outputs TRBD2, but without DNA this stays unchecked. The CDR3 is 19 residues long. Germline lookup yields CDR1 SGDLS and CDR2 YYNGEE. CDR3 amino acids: CASSGRTSGGPSNTGELFF.

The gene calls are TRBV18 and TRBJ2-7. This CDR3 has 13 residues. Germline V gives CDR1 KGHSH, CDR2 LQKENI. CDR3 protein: CASSPGSTREQYF.

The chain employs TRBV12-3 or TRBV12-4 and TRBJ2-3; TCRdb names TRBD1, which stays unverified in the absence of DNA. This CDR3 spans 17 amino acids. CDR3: CASSLRDRVGSTDTQYF.

The CDR3 loop is CSAPDLGNTIYF. The rearrangement links TRBV20-1 to TRBJ1-3. This CDR3 comprises 12 residues. Germline-derived CDR1 and CDR2 are DFQATT and SNEGSKA (reference sequence).